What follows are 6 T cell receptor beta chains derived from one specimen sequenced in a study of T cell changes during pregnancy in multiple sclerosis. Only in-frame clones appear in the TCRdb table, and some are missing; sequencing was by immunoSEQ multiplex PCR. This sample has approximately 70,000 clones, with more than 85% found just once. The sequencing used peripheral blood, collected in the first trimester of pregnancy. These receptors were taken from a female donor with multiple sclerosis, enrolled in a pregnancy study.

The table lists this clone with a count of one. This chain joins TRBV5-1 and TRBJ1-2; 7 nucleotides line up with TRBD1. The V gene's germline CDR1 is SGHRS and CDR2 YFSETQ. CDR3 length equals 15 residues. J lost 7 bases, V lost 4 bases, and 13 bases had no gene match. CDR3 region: CASSPHRDRIPGYTF. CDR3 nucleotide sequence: TGCGCCAGCAGCCCTCACCGGGACAGAATTCCTGGCTACACCTTC.

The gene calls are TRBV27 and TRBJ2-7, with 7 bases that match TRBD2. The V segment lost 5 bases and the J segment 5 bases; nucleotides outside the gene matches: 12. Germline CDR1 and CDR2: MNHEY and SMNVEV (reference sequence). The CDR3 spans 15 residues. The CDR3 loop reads CASSKGLVRSHEQYF. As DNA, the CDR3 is TGTGCCAGCAGTAAAGGACTAGTTCGTAGTCACGAGCAGTACTTC.

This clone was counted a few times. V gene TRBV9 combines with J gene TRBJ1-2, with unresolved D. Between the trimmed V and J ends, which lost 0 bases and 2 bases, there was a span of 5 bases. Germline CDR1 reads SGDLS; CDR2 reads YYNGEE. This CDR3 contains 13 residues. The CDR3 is CASSVEQNYGYTF. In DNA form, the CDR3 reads TGTGCCAGCAGCGTAGAACAGAACTATGGCTACACCTTC.

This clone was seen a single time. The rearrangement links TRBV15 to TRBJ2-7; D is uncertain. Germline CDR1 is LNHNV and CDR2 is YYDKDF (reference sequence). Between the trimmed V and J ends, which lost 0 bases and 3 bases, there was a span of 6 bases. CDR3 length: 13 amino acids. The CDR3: CATSRDFGYEQYF. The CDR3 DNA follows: TGTGCCACCAGCAGAGATTTCGGCTACGAGCAGTACTTC.

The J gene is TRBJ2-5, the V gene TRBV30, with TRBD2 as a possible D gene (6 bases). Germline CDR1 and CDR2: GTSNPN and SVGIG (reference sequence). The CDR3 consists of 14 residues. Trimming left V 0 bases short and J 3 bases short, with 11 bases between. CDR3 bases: TGTGCCTGGAGTGTCGGGGGAACGGAAGAGACCCAGTACTTC. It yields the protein CAWSVGGTEETQYF.

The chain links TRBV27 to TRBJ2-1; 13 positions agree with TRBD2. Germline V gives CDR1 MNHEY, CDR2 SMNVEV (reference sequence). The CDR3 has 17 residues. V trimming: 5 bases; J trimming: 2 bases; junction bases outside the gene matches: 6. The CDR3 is CASSHGLAGAPYNEQFF. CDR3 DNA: TGTGCCAGCAGTCATGGACTAGCGGGAGCACCCTACAATGAGCAGTTCTTC.